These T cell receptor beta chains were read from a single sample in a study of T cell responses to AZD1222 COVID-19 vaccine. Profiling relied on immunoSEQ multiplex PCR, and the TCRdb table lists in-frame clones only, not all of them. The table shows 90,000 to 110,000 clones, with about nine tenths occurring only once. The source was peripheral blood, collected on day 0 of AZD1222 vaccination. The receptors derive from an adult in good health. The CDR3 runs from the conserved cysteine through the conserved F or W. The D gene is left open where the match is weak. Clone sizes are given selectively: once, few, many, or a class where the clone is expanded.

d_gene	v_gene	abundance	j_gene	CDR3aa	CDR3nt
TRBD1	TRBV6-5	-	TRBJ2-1	CASRQGVRSYNEQFF	TGTGCCAGCAGGCAGGGGGTAAGGTCCTACAATGAGCAGTTCTTC
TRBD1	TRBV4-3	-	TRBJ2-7	CASSQDSGTGGHEQYF	TGCGCCAGCAGCCAAGACTCCGGGACAGGGGGCCACGAGCAGTACTTC
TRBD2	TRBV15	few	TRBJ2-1	CATSRDPGLAFNEQFF	TGTGCCACCAGCAGAGATCCGGGACTAGCGTTCAATGAGCAGTTCTTC
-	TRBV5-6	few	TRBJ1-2	CASRTGTLNYGYTF	TGTGCCAGCAGAACCGGGACACTAAACTATGGCTACACCTTC
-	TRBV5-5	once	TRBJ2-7	CASSFAASRIYEQYF	TGTGCCAGCAGCTTCGCGGCGAGCCGTATCTACGAGCAGTACTTC
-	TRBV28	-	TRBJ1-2	CASSEDGPYGYTF	TGTGCCAGCAGTGAGGACGGACCCTATGGCTACACCTTC
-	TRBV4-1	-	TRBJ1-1	CASSQEPVTWGNTEAFF	TGCGCCAGCAGCCAAGAGCCGGTGACCTGGGGGAACACTGAAGCTTTCTTT
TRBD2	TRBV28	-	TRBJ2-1	CASNRLAGSSSYNEQFF	TGTGCCAGCAATCGGCTAGCGGGGTCTTCTTCCTACAATGAGCAGTTCTTC
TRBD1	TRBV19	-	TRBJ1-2	CASSIYRGSYGYTF	TGTGCCAGTAGTATCTACAGGGGCTCCTATGGCTACACCTTC
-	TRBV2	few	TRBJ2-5	CASGEGRVVETQYF	TGTGCCAGCGGCGAGGGCAGGGTAGTAGAGACCCAGTACTTC
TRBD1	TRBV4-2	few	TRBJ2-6	CASSQDLTGGVSGANVLTF	TGTGCCAGCAGCCAAGATCTGACAGGGGGCGTCTCTGGGGCCAACGTCCTGACTTTC
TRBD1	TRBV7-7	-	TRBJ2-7	CASSPGQGMVEQYF	TGTGCTAGCAGCCCGGGACAGGGAATGGTCGAGCAGTACTTC
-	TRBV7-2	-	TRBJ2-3	CASSLGLGSTDTQYF	TGTGCCAGCAGCTTAGGGCTAGGAAGCACAGATACGCAGTATTTT
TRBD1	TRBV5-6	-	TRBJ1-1	CASSFRTGYTEAFF	TGTGCCAGCAGCTTTCGGACAGGGTACACTGAAGCTTTCTTT
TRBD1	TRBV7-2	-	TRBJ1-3	CASSSVLAGRGSGNTIYF	TGTGCCAGCAGCTCAGTACTGGCTGGCAGGGGGTCTGGAAACACCATATATTTT
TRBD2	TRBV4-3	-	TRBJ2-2	CASSQVVRLAGETGELFF	TGCGCCAGCAGCCAAGTAGTTAGACTAGCGGGAGAAACCGGGGAGCTGTTTTTT
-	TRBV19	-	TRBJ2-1	CASMHSYNEQFF	TGTGCCAGTATGCACTCCTACAATGAGCAGTTCTTC
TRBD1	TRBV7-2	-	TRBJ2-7	CASSLNRGGEQYF	TGTGCCAGCAGCTTAAACAGGGGTGGCGAGCAGTACTTC
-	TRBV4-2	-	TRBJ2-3	CASSSRIVFETDTQYF	TGTGCCAGCAGTTCCCGTATAGTCTTTGAAACAGATACGCAGTATTTT
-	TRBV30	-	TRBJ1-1	CAWSVWPRNTEAFF	TGTGCCTGGAGTGTATGGCCAAGGAACACTGAAGCTTTCTTT
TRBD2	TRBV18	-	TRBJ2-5	CASSPRTSGGHETQYF	TGTGCCAGCTCACCAAGGACTAGCGGGGGGCACGAGACCCAGTACTTC
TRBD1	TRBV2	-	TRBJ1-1	CASSLDRISEAFF	TGTGCCAGCAGTTTGGACAGGATCTCTGAAGCTTTCTTT
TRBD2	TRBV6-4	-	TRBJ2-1	CASTQSGTSGSEQFF	TGTGCCAGCACCCAAAGTGGGACTAGCGGGAGTGAGCAGTTCTTC
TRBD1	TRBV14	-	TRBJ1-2	CASSQEFGQGPYGYTF	TGTGCCAGCAGCCAAGAGTTTGGACAGGGGCCCTATGGCTACACCTTC
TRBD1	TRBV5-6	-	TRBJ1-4	CASSWTGDSNEKLFF	TGTGCCAGCAGCTGGACAGGGGACTCGAATGAAAAACTGTTTTTT
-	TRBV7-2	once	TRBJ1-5	CASSFRVGQPQHF	TGTGCCAGCAGCTTCAGGGTGGGTCAGCCCCAGCATTTT
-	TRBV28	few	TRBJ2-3	CASSLWGRTDTQYF	TGTGCCAGCAGTTTATGGGGGCGCACAGATACGCAGTATTTT
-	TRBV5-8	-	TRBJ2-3	CAHAEGSTDTQYF	TGTGCCCACGCGGAGGGGAGCACAGATACGCAGTATTTT
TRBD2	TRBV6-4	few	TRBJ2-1	CASSDRAGGNNEQFF	TGTGCCAGCAGTGACAGGGCGGGAGGCAACAATGAGCAGTTCTTC
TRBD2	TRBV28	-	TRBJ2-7	CASSFGRGGGYEQYF	TGTGCCAGCAGTTTCGGGAGGGGGGGTGGCTACGAGCAGTACTTC
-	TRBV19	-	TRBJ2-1	CASSPRPWDNQEQFF	TGTGCCAGTAGCCCGAGGCCCTGGGATAATCAGGAGCAGTTCTTC
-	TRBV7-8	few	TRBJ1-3	CASSLALQQFSGNTIYF	TGTGCCAGCAGCTTAGCGCTCCAGCAGTTCTCTGGAAACACCATATATTTT
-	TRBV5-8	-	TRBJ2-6	CASSSSGAPNVLTF	TGTGCCAGCAGCTCGTCGGGGGCCCCCAACGTCCTGACTTTC
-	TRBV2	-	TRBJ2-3	CASSVGATADTQYF	TGTGCCAGCAGTGTCGGGGCCACTGCAGATACGCAGTATTTT
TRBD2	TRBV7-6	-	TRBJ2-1	CASSPGLAGGLNEQFF	TGTGCCAGCAGCCCGGGACTAGCGGGAGGGCTTAATGAGCAGTTCTTC
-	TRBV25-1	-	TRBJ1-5	CASSGPGHRKSNQPQHF	TGTGCCAGCAGTGGACCCGGACACCGCAAGAGCAATCAGCCCCAGCATTTT
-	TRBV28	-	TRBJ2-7	CASAPSLDEQYF	TGTGCCAGCGCCCCCTCCCTGGACGAGCAGTACTTC
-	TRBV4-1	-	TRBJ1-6	CASSPTEGPNSPLHF	TGCGCCAGCAGTCCGACGGAGGGACCTAATTCACCCCTCCACTTT
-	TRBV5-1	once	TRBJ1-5	CSQAAEGGWSNQPQHF	TGCTCACAAGCAGCGGAGGGGGGTTGGAGCAATCAGCCCCAGCATTTT
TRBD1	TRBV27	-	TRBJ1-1	CASSWDRLNTEAFF	TGTGCCAGCAGCTGGGACAGATTGAACACTGAAGCTTTCTTT
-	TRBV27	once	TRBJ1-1	CASSVSGSWNTEAFF	TGTGCCAGCAGTGTGTCGGGGTCTTGGAACACTGAAGCTTTCTTT
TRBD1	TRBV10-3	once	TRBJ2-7	CAISEGNDRGYEQYF	TGTGCCATCAGTGAGGGCAACGACAGGGGGTACGAGCAGTACTTC
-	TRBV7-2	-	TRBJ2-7	CASSLWGNEQYF	TGTGCCAGCAGCTTGTGGGGTAACGAGCAGTACTTC
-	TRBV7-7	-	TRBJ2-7	CASSRRAGPQEQYF	TGTGCTAGCAGCCGAAGGGCGGGGCCTCAGGAGCAGTACTTC
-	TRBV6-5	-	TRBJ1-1	CASSYEGVTEAFF	TGTGCCAGCAGTTACGAGGGGGTCACTGAAGCTTTCTTT
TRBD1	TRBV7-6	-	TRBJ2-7	CASSNQRTGGGYEQYF	TGTGCCAGCAGCAACCAGCGGACAGGGGGAGGCTACGAGCAGTACTTC
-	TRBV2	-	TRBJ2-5	CASSLEGGETQYF	TGTGCCAGCAGTCTAGAGGGCGGGGAGACCCAGTACTTC
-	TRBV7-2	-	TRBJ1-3	CASSYERGNTIYF	TGTGCCAGCAGCTACGAGCGGGGAAACACCATATATTTT
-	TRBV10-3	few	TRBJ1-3	CAIKGSSGNTIYF	TGTGCCATCAAGGGGAGCTCTGGAAACACCATATATTTT
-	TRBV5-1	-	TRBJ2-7	CASSFEGPYEQYF	TGCGCCAGCAGCTTCGAGGGGCCGTACGAGCAGTACTTC
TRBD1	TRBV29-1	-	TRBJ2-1	CSVWGQGRLTEQFF	TGCAGCGTTTGGGGACAGGGGCGTCTTACTGAGCAGTTCTTC
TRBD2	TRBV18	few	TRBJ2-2	CASSTFLAGANTGELFF	TGTGCCAGCTCAACCTTCCTAGCGGGGGCGAACACCGGGGAGCTGTTTTTT